This T cell receptor beta chain appears in the sequencing data of a study of post-analysis software for immune sequencing data. Findings of the study overall: Compared with controls, patients had more of roughly five TRBV segments, including TRBV5-6, TRBV5-1 and TRBV20-1.

TCR beta cDNA libraries included unique molecular identifiers. One entry per CDR3 protein results from TCRdb running MiXCR on the PCR reads. Among 550,000 to 700,000 distinct CDR3 sequences listed, around 40% were seen once. A remark on this clonotype: Its specificity is not known.

V shed 0 bases and J shed 4 bases, with 23 bases lying between them. The CDR3 totals 19 residues. Germline CDR1 and CDR2: MGHRA and YSYEKL. Sequences were obtained from blood. V and J are TRBV4-1 and TRBJ2-3, with D possibly being TRBD1 (6 bases). The TCR was taken from a girl aged 10-17 years with multiple sclerosis. CDR3 sequence (DNA): TGCGCCAGCAGCCAAGATCGCAGGGGTGGGGCTAGTGGTTCAGATACGCAGTATTTT. This sequence encodes CASSQDRRGGASGSDTQYF.